These 5 T cell receptor beta chains originate from one sample sequenced in a study of T cells in Graves' hyperthyroidism and ophthalmopathy. The TCR beta CDR3 regions underwent amplification using RNA transcripts as the source. When the TCR CDR3 underwent first-round RT-PCR, the HTBI primer set was used. TCRdb independently ran MiXCR on the multiplex PCR reads; one entry per CDR3 protein. The data hold 500,000 to 650,000 distinct CDR3 sequences, with 15% to 20% observed a single time. Sequencing was carried out using blood. Every receptor here comes from a man aged 40-55 years with Graves' ophthalmopathy.

J is TRBJ2-3 and V is TRBV7-9, with a tentative D call TRBD1 (5 bases). There are 16 residues in the CDR3. Trimming left V 2 bases short and J 5 bases short, with 17 bases between. Germline CDR1 is SEHNR and CDR2 is FQNEAQ (reference sequence). The CDR3 DNA sequence: TGTGCCAGCAGCTTAATATCTCGGCAGGGAATAGATACGCAGTATTTT. This codes for CASSLISRQGIDTQYF.

A few counts support this clonotype. The chain couples TRBV28 to TRBJ2-3, with TRBD2 matching over 7 bases. Trimming cost V 7 bases and J 3 bases; bases outside gene matches: 7. CDR1 and CDR2 from the germline V gene are MDHEN and SYDVKM. The CDR3 is 14 amino acids. The CDR3 reads CASNGQAGTDTQYF. The CDR3 DNA sequence: TGTGCCAGCAATGGTCAAGCGGGAACAGATACGCAGTATTTT. The full variable domain, completed using reference TRBV28 and TRBJ2-3, is DVKVTQSSRYLVKRTGEKVFLECVQDMDHENMFWYRQDPGLGLRLIYFSYDVKMKEKGDIPEGYSVSREKKERFSLILESASTNQTSMYLCASNGQAGTDTQYFGPGTRLTVL.

This clonotype was recorded at least ten times. The chain joins TRBV28 to TRBJ2-7; TRBD1 matches 7 bases. This CDR3 is 13 amino acids long. Losses at the gene ends were 7 bases for V and 3 bases for J; bases not matched to a gene: 6. In germline, CDR1 is MDHEN, CDR2 SYDVKM. The CDR3 protein is CASNLGQFYEQYF. CDR3 bases: TGTGCCAGCAACCTGGGACAGTTCTACGAGCAGTACTTC. Supplemented by reference TRBV28 and TRBJ2-7, the full variable domain reads DVKVTQSSRYLVKRTGEKVFLECVQDMDHENMFWYRQDPGLGLRLIYFSYDVKMKEKGDIPEGYSVSREKKERFSLILESASTNQTSMYLCASNLGQFYEQYFGPGTRLTVT.

The rearrangement links TRBV4-2 to TRBJ2-2; maybe TRBD2 (7 bases). CDR1 is LGHNA and CDR2 is YNFKEQ in the germline V gene. This CDR3 contains 17 residues. V was trimmed by 0 bases and J by 5 bases, leaving 16 bases between them. The CDR3 sequence: CASSQDLRGRGTGELFF. CDR3 DNA sequence: TGTGCCAGCAGCCAAGATCTGAGGGGGAGGGGGACCGGGGAGCTGTTTTTT.

The table lists this clonotype with many counts. V gene TRBV20-1 combines with J gene TRBJ2-3, with 8 positions matching TRBD2. This CDR3 region has 14 residues. CDR1 and CDR2 from the germline V gene are DFQATT and SNEGSKA (reference sequence). The V and J ends lost 5 bases and 6 bases, in that order; junction bases with no gene match: 10. The CDR3 region has the DNA TGCAGTGCTCGACTCGGACTAGCAGGCGATACGCAGTATTTT. It encodes CSARLGLAGDTQYF.